This T cell receptor (beta chain) emerged from a study of T cell changes during pregnancy in multiple sclerosis. Unmatched junction bases numbered 6, after V lost 5 bases and J lost 2 bases. Germline CDR1 is PRHDT and CDR2 is FYEKMQ (reference sequence). This CDR3 contains 14 residues. Only in-frame clones appear in the TCRdb table, and some are missing; sequencing was by immunoSEQ multiplex PCR. This table has roughly 48,000 clones, 85% to 95% appearing once. The genes are TRBV13 and TRBJ2-7; 7 bases are shared with TRBD2. This receptor was obtained from a female donor with multiple sclerosis, enrolled in a pregnancy study. Specimen: CD8+ T cells from peripheral blood mononuclear cells, collected in the first trimester of pregnancy. CDR3 sequence reads: CASSRGGSAYEQYF. The CDR3 DNA reads TGTGCCAGCAGCCGAGGCGGGAGTGCCTACGAGCAGTACTTC.